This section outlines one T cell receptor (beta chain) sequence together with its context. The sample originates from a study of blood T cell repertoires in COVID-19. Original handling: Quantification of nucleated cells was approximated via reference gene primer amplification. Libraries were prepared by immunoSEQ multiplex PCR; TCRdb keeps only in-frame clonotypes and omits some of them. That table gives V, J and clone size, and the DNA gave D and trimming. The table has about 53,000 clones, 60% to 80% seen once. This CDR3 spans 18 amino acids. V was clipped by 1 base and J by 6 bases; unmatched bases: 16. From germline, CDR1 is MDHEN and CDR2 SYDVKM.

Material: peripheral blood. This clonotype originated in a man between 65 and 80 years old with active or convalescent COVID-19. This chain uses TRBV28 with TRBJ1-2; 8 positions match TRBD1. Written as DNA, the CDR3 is TGTGCCAGCAGTTTATTATTAGGACAGGGAAGGGGCGAAAATGGCTACACCTTC. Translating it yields CASSLLLGQGRGENGYTF.